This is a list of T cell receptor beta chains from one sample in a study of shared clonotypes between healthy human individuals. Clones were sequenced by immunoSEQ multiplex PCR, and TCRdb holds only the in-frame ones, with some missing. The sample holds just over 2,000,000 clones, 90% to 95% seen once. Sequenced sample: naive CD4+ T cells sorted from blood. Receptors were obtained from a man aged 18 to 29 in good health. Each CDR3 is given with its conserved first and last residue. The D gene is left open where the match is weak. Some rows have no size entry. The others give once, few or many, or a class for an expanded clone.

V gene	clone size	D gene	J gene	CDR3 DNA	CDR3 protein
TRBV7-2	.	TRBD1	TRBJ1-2	TGTGCCAGCAGCCGGACACGGGACAGCCCGCTGGACTATGGCTACACCTTC	CASSRTRDSPLDYGYTF
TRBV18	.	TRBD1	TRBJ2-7	TGTGCCAGCTCAGCAGGGGGATCCTACGAGCAGTACTTC	CASSAGGSYEQYF
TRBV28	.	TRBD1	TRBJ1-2	TGTGCCAGCAGTCCCCGACCGACAGGGGGCCGGTATGGCTACACCTTC	CASSPRPTGGRYGYTF
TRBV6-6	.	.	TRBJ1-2	TGTGCCAGCAGTTTGAGAGGGGGAGGCTACACCTTC	CASSLRGGGYTF
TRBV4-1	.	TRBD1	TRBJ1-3	TGCGCCAGCAGCCATTGGACAGGGACGACTGGAAACACCATATATTTT	CASSHWTGTTGNTIYF
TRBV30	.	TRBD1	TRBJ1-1	TGTGCCTGGCGGACAGGGAGGTCCACTGAAGCTTTCTTT	CAWRTGRSTEAFF
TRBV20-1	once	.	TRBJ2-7	TGCAGTGCTGCCAATGACTACGAGCAGTACTTC	CSAANDYEQYF
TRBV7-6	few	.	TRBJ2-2	TGTGCCAGCGGCACAGGGAGCACCGGGGAGCTGCTTTTT	CASGTGSTGELLF
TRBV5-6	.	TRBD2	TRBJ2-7	TGTGCCAGCAGCCCAGGGACTAGCGGGGACCACGAGCAGTACTTC	CASSPGTSGDHEQYF
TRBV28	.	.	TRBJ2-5	TGTGCCAGCAGCTCGGTCATACAGCTGGAGACCCAGTACTTC	CASSSVIQLETQYF
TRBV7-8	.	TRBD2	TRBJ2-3	TGTGCCAGCAGCCCGGGGGGGGCGGATACGCAGTATTTT	CASSPGGADTQYF
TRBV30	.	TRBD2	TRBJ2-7	TGTGCCTGGAGGGTAATTCAGCGGGAGAGCTACGAGCAGTACTTC	CAWRVIQRESYEQYF
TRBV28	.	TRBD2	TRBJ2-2	TGTGCCAGCAGTTTTCTAGGACTAGCTGTCACCGGGGAGCTGTTTTTT	CASSFLGLAVTGELFF
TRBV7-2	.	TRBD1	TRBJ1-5	TGTGCCAGCAGCTTAGAGCATGGGACAGGGATCCAGCCCCAGCATTTT	CASSLEHGTGIQPQHF
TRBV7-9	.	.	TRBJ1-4	TGCGCCAGCAGCCGGCGAGGTGATAATGAAAAACTGTTTTTT	CASSRRGDNEKLFF
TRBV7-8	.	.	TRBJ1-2	TGTGCCAGCAGCTCCGGACAGACTAACTATGGCTACACCTTC	CASSSGQTNYGYTF
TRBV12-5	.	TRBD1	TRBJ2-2	TGTGCTAGTGGTTTGGGACAGGGAGCCACCGGGGAGCTGTTTTTT	CASGLGQGATGELFF
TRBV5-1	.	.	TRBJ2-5	TGCGCCAGCAGCTTGGGGGGATTACGGCAGGAGACCCAGTACTTC	CASSLGGLRQETQYF
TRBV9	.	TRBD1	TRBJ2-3	TGTGCCAGCAGCGCCGATACAGGGGGCCCAGATACGCAGTATTTT	CASSADTGGPDTQYF
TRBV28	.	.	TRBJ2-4	TGTGCCAGCAGTTTAGCCAAAAACATTCAGTACTTC	CASSLAKNIQYF
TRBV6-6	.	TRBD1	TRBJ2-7	TGTGCCAGCAGCCTACCCGGGACAGGGAGTAACGAGCAGTACTTC	CASSLPGTGSNEQYF
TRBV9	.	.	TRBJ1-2	TGTGCCAGCAGCGTAGGAGGGCTAACGGATGGCTACACCTTC	CASSVGGLTDGYTF
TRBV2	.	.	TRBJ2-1	TGTGCCAGCAGGGAGACAGGTGTCGGGCAGTTCTTC	CASRETGVGQFF
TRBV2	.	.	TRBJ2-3	TGTGCCAGCAGTGCGGAGAGCACAGATACGCAGTATTTT	CASSAESTDTQYF
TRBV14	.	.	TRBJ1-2	TGTGCCAGCAGCCGAGAAAGCCTCTATGGCTACACCTTC	CASSRESLYGYTF
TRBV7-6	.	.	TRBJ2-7	TGTGCCAGCAGCTCTACCCACGAGCAGTACTTC	CASSSTHEQYF
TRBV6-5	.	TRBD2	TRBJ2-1	TGTGCCAGCCGTCCGGGGGGACCTAACAATGAGCAGTTCTTC	CASRPGGPNNEQFF
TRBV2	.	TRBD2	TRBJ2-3	TGTGCCAGCAGTGCTAGCGGGGTCACAGATACGCAGTATTTT	CASSASGVTDTQYF
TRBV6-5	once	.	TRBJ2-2	TGTGCCAGCAGTTACGGACGTGGCACCGGGGAGCTGTTTTTT	CASSYGRGTGELFF